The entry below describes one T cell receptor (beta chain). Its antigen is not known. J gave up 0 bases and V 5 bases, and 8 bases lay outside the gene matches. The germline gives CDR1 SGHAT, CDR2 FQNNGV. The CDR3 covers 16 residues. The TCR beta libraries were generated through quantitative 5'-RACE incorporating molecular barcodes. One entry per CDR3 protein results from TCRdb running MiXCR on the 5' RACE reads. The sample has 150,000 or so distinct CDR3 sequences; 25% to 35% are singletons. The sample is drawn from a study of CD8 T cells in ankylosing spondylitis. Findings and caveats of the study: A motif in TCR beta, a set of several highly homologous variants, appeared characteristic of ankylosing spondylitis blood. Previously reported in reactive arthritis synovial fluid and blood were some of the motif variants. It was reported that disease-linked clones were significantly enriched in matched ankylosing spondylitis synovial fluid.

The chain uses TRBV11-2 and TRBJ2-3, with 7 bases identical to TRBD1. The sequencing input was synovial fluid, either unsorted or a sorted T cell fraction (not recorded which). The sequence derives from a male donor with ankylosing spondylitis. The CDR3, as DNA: TGTGCCAGCAGCGCAAGACAGGGCACTAGCACAGATACGCAGTATTTT. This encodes CASSARQGTSTDTQYF.